The 2 T cell receptor beta chains below were found in one sample sequenced in a study of T cell responses to AZD1222 COVID-19 vaccine. Sequenced by immunoSEQ multiplex PCR; TCRdb stores in-frame clones only, minus some. Among around 65,000 clones, over 65% were seen once, and the ten largest hold 20% to 30%. This specimen consisted of peripheral blood, obtained 28 days after the second AZD1222 dose. All receptors derive from an adult who received the AZD1222 COVID-19 vaccine.

The V call is TRBV6-5, the J call TRBJ2-5, with 7 bases lining up with TRBD2. Trimming removed 5 bases from V and 4 bases from J; junction bases left unmatched: 4. Germline CDR1 MNHEY, CDR2 SVGAGI. The CDR3 is 13 amino acids. In DNA, the CDR3 is TGTGCCAGCAGTCGGACTAGTGGAGAGACCCAGTACTTC. It encodes CASSRTSGETQYF.

The chain couples TRBV21-1 to TRBJ1-5; the tabulated D call, TRBD1, remains unverified against the DNA. TRBV21-1 is noted as a pseudogene. This CDR3 comprises 18 residues. This chain's CDR3 is CASSRSRGNLWSNQPQHF. The CDR3 DNA reads TGTGCCAGCAGCAGGAGCAGGGGAAACCTTTGGAGCAATCAGCCCCAGCATTTT.